This T cell receptor (beta chain) derives from a study of PD-1 blockade in classical Hodgkin lymphoma. Study-wide background: Patients got intravenous nivolumab 3 mg/kg every 2 weeks.

As to this clone: Its cognate antigen is unknown.

Trimming pared 0 bases from V and 3 bases from J, leaving 23 bases between. The CDR3 length is 19 residues. CDR1 is SNHLY and CDR2 is FYNNEI in the germline V gene. Study-level points and caveats: Relative to healthy donors, newly diagnosed patients reportedly had lower baseline TCR diversity, which was reported as lower still in relapsed/refractory patients.

The time point is: cycle 4 day 1 (C4D1), after more than 5 weeks of nivolumab. Brentuximab vedotin exposure varied, and every patient relapsed after autologous stem cell transplantation. Negative magnetic selection isolated CD4+ T cells from thawed PBMCs. The data were produced by immunoSEQ multiplex PCR, yet TCRdb's version contains in-frame clones alone and is incomplete. This table holds 25,000 to 30,000 clones, under 80% found once. The starting material was CD4+ T cells from blood, obtained before the fourth cycle of nivolumab. This sequence joins TRBV2 and TRBJ2-5; possibly TRBD2 for D (5 bases). This sequence was found in a human donor with classical Hodgkin lymphoma. CDR3 coding DNA: TGTGCCAGCAGTGAAGCTAAGGGAGCCTGGATTCGGCGGGAAGAGACCCAGTACTTC. Its protein is CASSEAKGAWIRREETQYF.